This is a list of T cell receptor beta chains from one sample in a study of blood T cell repertoires in COVID-19. The data were produced by immunoSEQ multiplex PCR, yet TCRdb's version contains in-frame clones alone and is incomplete. The sample has approximately 310,000 clones, less than 85% seen once. The sequenced material came from PBMCs or T cells enriched from blood (not recorded which). All receptors come from a woman between 25 and 40 years old who had been exposed to COVID-19. CDR3s include the opening cysteine and the closing phenylalanine or tryptophan. A D gene is named only where the DNA matches it firmly. Size tells how often a clone was seen (once, few, many) or the class of an expanded clone, and some rows leave it out.

cdr3_nt cdr3_aa j_call clone_size d_call v_call
TGTGCCAGCAGCTTAGGGACAGGGGATGGCTACACCTTC CASSLGTGDGYTF TRBJ1-2 - TRBD1 TRBV7-6
TGCGCCAGCAGGACCCAGCTTGCAGGGACAGATACGCAGTATTTT CASRTQLAGTDTQYF TRBJ2-3 - - TRBV5-1
TGTGCCAGCAGCTTTAATCAGGGCCTGACTGAAGCTTTCTTT CASSFNQGLTEAFF TRBJ1-1 - - TRBV11-2
TGTGCCAGCAGCCCCCGGACAGTCACAGATACGCAGTATTTT CASSPRTVTDTQYF TRBJ2-3 - - TRBV7-2
TGTGCCACCAGCACCCCGGGGTCCCAAAGCACAGATACGCAGTATTTT CATSTPGSQSTDTQYF TRBJ2-3 - - TRBV15
TGTGCCAGCAGCCTACAAGGGGGCATCTACACTGAAGCTTTCTTT CASSLQGGIYTEAFF TRBJ1-1 - TRBD1 TRBV7-3
TGTGCCAGCAGCTTAGCAGGGGATGGCTACACCTTC CASSLAGDGYTF TRBJ1-2 - - TRBV13
TGTGCCAGCAGCGTAGGACAGGGCGGTGTAACGGGCGGGGAGCTGTTTTTT CASSVGQGGVTGGELFF TRBJ2-2 - TRBD1 TRBV9
TGTGCCAGCAGTTTGCAGAACACTGAAGCTTTCTTT CASSLQNTEAFF TRBJ1-1 - - TRBV5-6
TGTGCCAGCAGCTTCACGAACTTGAACACTGAAGCTTTCTTT CASSFTNLNTEAFF TRBJ1-1 - - TRBV28
TGTGCTAGTGGTTTGTTAGGGGTCGCGGGGTCCAGAAACATTCAGTACTTC CASGLLGVAGSRNIQYF TRBJ2-4 once - TRBV12-5
TGTGCCAGCAGTCGACAGGGACAGCAGCCCCAGCATTTT CASSRQGQQPQHF TRBJ1-5 - TRBD1 TRBV6-5
TGTGCCAGCCGACTACCGGGACAGGGTTCCTACAATGAGCAGTTCTTC CASRLPGQGSYNEQFF TRBJ2-1 - TRBD1 TRBV28
TGTGCCAGCAGCCAATCTAGCGGGGGGGCCGATTACGAGCAGTACTTC CASSQSSGGADYEQYF TRBJ2-7 - TRBD2 TRBV16
TGTGCCAGCAGCTTAAATCTACTAAGCACAGATACGCAGTATTTT CASSLNLLSTDTQYF TRBJ2-3 - - TRBV7-8
TGTGCCAGCAGGGGCAGGTCCTACGAGCAGTACTTC CASRGRSYEQYF TRBJ2-7 - - TRBV28
TGTGCCAGCAGCCAATCCGGGGACACTGAAGCTTTCTTT CASSQSGDTEAFF TRBJ1-1 - - TRBV3-1/TRBV3-2
TGTGCCAGCAGCTTAGAAGCGGGAGGGCTTCGCAATGAGCAGTTCTTC CASSLEAGGLRNEQFF TRBJ2-1 - TRBD2 TRBV7-2
TGTGCCAGCAGTTTGGCCAGGGGGGCTGGAAATCAGCCCCAGCATTTT CASSLARGAGNQPQHF TRBJ1-5 - TRBD1 TRBV27
TGCGCCAGCAGTCGACGGACAGTTCTTCCCTACGAGCAGTACTTC CASSRRTVLPYEQYF TRBJ2-7 - - TRBV5-1
TGTGCCTGGAGTTCGGGACTCCAAAACTATGGCTACACCTTC CAWSSGLQNYGYTF TRBJ1-2 once - TRBV30
TGTGCCAGCAGCCCCCCCTCGGGACTCAACTCCTACGAGCAGTACTTC CASSPPSGLNSYEQYF TRBJ2-7 - - TRBV7-6
TGTGCCTGGACGTCTAGCGGGATAGGAGTGGGAGAGACCCAGTACTTC CAWTSSGIGVGETQYF TRBJ2-5 - TRBD2 TRBV30
TGCGCCAGCAACAAGGGGACGGGAGGGCTATACGAGCAGTACTTC CASNKGTGGLYEQYF TRBJ2-7 - TRBD2 TRBV5-1
TGCGCCAGCAGCCAAGCCCTAGCGGGAGGCACAGATACGCAGTATTTT CASSQALAGGTDTQYF TRBJ2-3 - TRBD2 TRBV4-1
TGTGCCAGCAGACCAGACAGGGGGGCCTATGGCTACACCTTC CASRPDRGAYGYTF TRBJ1-2 - TRBD1 TRBV6-5
TGTGCCAGTCCTTCGGTCAGGGGGCCCTACGAGCAGTACTTC CASPSVRGPYEQYF TRBJ2-7 - TRBD1 TRBV6-5
TGTGCCACCAGTGATTTAGGGGGAGACACGTATAGCGATGAGCAGTTCTTC CATSDLGGDTYSDEQFF TRBJ2-1 - - TRBV24-1
TGTGCCAGCAGTCGCAGAAGGGGACAGGGGAGGGACACTGAAGCTTTCTTT CASSRRRGQGRDTEAFF TRBJ1-1 - TRBD1 TRBV25-1
TGTGCCAGCAGTTTTTGGGACAGTAATGAAAAACTGTTTTTT CASSFWDSNEKLFF TRBJ1-4 - TRBD1 TRBV28
TGTGCCAGCAGTTCGGTCCACGAGCAGTACTTC CASSSVHEQYF TRBJ2-7 - - TRBV12-3/TRBV12-4
TGTGCCAGCAGTTTATCTGGTAGGGGAAATGAGCAGTTCTTC CASSLSGRGNEQFF TRBJ2-1 - - TRBV28
TGCGCCAGCAGTGAGACCAAGGGACTAGCAAATGACGGGGAGCTGTTTTTT CASSETKGLANDGELFF TRBJ2-2 - TRBD2 TRBV10-1
TGTGCCAGCAGTTACTCACCAGGGAGGCAGCCCCAGCATTTT CASSYSPGRQPQHF TRBJ1-5 - - TRBV6-2/TRBV6-3
TGTGCCAGCAGTTTTACAGGAGACACCGGGGAGCTGTTTTTT CASSFTGDTGELFF TRBJ2-2 - - TRBV5-6
TGTGCCAGCTACGACAGGTACTACGAGCAGTACTTC CASYDRYYEQYF TRBJ2-7 - - TRBV27
TGTGCCAGCAGCCAAGAAAATCCCAGGGTCCTTAATTCACCCCTCCACTTT CASSQENPRVLNSPLHF TRBJ1-6 - - TRBV4-2
TGTGCCACCGGGACTCTTCGTGAGACCCAGTACTTC CATGTLRETQYF TRBJ2-5 once - TRBV19
TGTGCCAGCAGCCCGACTCTACATTCACCCCTCCACTTT CASSPTLHSPLHF TRBJ1-6 - - TRBV3-1/TRBV3-2
TGTGCCAGCGGCAGACTAGCGGGGGAAACCGGGGAGCTGTTTTTT CASGRLAGETGELFF TRBJ2-2 - TRBD2 TRBV2
TGCGCCAGCAGCAAATACAGGGAGGGCGGAACTGAAGCTTTCTTT CASSKYREGGTEAFF TRBJ1-1 - - TRBV5-1
TGCGCCAGCAGCCTCGGCAGGGGGATGAACACTGAAGCTTTCTTT CASSLGRGMNTEAFF TRBJ1-1 many TRBD1 TRBV5-1
TGTGCCAGCAGCTTCGGAAGGGGGTTGAACACTGAAGCTTTCTTT CASSFGRGLNTEAFF TRBJ1-1 - - TRBV5-6
TGCGCCAGCAGCCCCAACTACGAGCAGTACTTC CASSPNYEQYF TRBJ2-7 - - TRBV4-3
TGTGCCAGCACCGTGGGACAGGGCTACGAGCAGTACTTC CASTVGQGYEQYF TRBJ2-7 - TRBD1 TRBV28
TGTGCCAGCAGCTTAGCGGCGGGAGGAGCAGATACGCAGTATTTT CASSLAAGGADTQYF TRBJ2-3 - TRBD2 TRBV7-9
TGTGCCTGGAGGGGGGATTGGACTAGCGGGAGACAGTACTTC CAWRGDWTSGRQYF TRBJ2-7 - TRBD2 TRBV30
TGTGCCAGTAGTATGGGGGCTAGCGGGGTAAGCGAGCAGTACTTC CASSMGASGVSEQYF TRBJ2-7 - TRBD2 TRBV19
TGTGCCAGCAGCCCCCGCGGCGGGGGGGGCTCGACTGTAAATGAGCAGTTCTTC CASSPRGGGGSTVNEQFF TRBJ2-1 - TRBD2 TRBV9
TGTGCCTGGAGTGTACGAGGACAGGGGTTACTATCTGGGGCCAACGTCCTGACTTTC CAWSVRGQGLLSGANVLTF TRBJ2-6 few TRBD1 TRBV30
TGTGCCAGCAGCTCCCGGACAGGGGTCCGTCCAGAGACCCAGTACTTC CASSSRTGVRPETQYF TRBJ2-5 - TRBD1 TRBV5-6
TGTGCCAGCAGTGAATCCGGTTTTGGGGCCAACGTCCTGACTTTC CASSESGFGANVLTF TRBJ2-6 - - TRBV6-4
TGTGCCAGCAAAGCGGGACCTATCTCCTACAATGAGCAGTTCTTC CASKAGPISYNEQFF TRBJ2-1 - TRBD2 TRBV6-5
TGTGCCAGCAGCCCCTCGGCGGATGGATACATTAACTATGGCTACACCTTC CASSPSADGYINYGYTF TRBJ1-2 - - TRBV7-3